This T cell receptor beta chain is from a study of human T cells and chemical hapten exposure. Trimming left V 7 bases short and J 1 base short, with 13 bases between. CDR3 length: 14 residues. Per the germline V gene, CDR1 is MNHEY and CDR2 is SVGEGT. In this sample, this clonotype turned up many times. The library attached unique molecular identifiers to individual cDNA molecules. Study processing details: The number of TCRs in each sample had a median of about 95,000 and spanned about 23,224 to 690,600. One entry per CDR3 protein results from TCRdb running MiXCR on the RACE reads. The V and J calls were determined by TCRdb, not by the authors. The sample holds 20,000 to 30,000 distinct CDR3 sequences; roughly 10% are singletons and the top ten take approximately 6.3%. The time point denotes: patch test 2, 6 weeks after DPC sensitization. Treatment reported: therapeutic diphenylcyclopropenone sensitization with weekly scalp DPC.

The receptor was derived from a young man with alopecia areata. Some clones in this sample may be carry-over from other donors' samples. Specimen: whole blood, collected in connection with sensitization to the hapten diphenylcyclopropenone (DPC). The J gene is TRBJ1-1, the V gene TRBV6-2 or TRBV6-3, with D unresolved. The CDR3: CASIPLIRNTEAFF. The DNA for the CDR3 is TGTGCCAGCATCCCCCTGATCCGGAACACTGAAGCTTTCTTT.